Presented here are 25 T cell receptor beta chains from one specimen sequenced in a study of molecular identifiers for immune sequencing clone quantification. TCRdb ran MiXCR on the PCR reads and lists one entry per CDR3 protein. The table records some 93,000 distinct CDR3 sequences, 20% to 25% of them present only once. The specimen was naive CD8+ T cells from blood, with Jurkat cell RNA spiked in. Subset indicated: FACS-sorted CD8+CD4-CCR7+CD45RA+ naive T cells. These receptors originate from a human donor in good health. Some libraries in this study had Jurkat cell RNA spiked in.

Note on this clonotype: A clone one base away is much larger, so this may be a read error. The chain combines TRBV27 with TRBJ2-7; D remains unclear. In germline, CDR1 is MNHEY, CDR2 SMNVEV (reference sequence). The CDR3 has 13 residues. The V and J ends lost 3 bases and 3 bases respectively, with 9 bases between them. CDR3 region: CASSLRPDYEQYF. The CDR3 region has the DNA TGTGCCAGCAGTTTGAGACCCGACTACGAGCAGTACTTC.

To note about this clonotype: Given a much more abundant clone one base away, this may be a read error. This sequence joins TRBV19 and TRBJ2-7; no clear D gene. Germline V gene sequence: CDR1 LNHDA, CDR2 SQIVND (reference sequence). The CDR3 loop spans 13 amino acids. CDR3 protein: CASSIGLTYEQCF. The DNA of the CDR3 is TGTGCCAGTAGTATAGGCCTAACCTACGAGCAGTGCTTC.

This clonotype was found many times. The chain couples TRBV5-1 to TRBJ2-7; D is uncertain. Germline CDR1 reads SGHRS; CDR2 reads YFSETQ. This CDR3 spans 12 amino acids. Trimming shortened V by 0 bases and J by 4 bases, and 5 bases separated the two germline ends. CDR3 sequence reads: CASSLETYEQYF. CDR3 coding DNA: TGCGCCAGCAGCTTGGAGACGTACGAGCAGTACTTC.

This clonotype has only a few counts. V is TRBV4-1 and J is TRBJ2-7; D remains ambiguous. CDR3 length equals 14 residues. CDR1 and CDR2 (germline): MGHRA, YSYEKL. V lost 0 bases and J lost 2, with 8 bases in between. The CDR3 DNA reads as TGCGCCAGCAGCCAAGACCTTCTAGCCTACGAGCAGTACTTC. Its protein product is CASSQDLLAYEQYF.

This clonotype came up a few times. The chain is built from TRBV19 and TRBJ1-1; D is unclear. Germline V CDR1 and CDR2: LNHDA, SQIVND (reference sequence). The CDR3 extends over 11 amino acids. The ends were cut back, 3 bases at V and 3 bases at J, with 2 bases in the middle. This chain's CDR3 is CASSIDTEAFF. In DNA form, the CDR3 reads TGTGCCAGTAGTATTGACACTGAAGCTTTCTTT.

With respect to this clonotype: Being one base from a much bigger clone, this may be a read error. The genes are TRBV4-2 and TRBJ1-2, with D perhaps TRBD1 (6 bases). CDR1 is LGHNA and CDR2 is YNFKEQ in the germline V gene. Deletions cut 0 bases from V and 4 bases from J, with 15 bases between. The CDR3 is made up of 16 amino acids. The DNA for the CDR3 is TGTGCCAGCAGCCAAGAAATGGGGGGCGCCGGCTATGGCTACACCTTC. Its protein product is CASSQEMGGAGYGYTF.

This clonotype was seen more than once but under ten times. This sequence joins TRBV28 and TRBJ2-1; 11 positions agree with TRBD2. This CDR3 is 17 amino acids long. The V segment lost 3 bases and the J segment 9 bases; nucleotides outside the gene matches: 13. The V gene's germline CDR1 is MDHEN and CDR2 SYDVKM. In nucleotides, the CDR3 is TGTGCCAGCAGTTTCTCCTTGGGTAGCGGGAGGGCTACTGAGCAGTTCTTC. Its translation is CASSFSLGSGRATEQFF.

V gene TRBV9 combines with J gene TRBJ2-2; TRBD2 aligns across 14 bases. The CDR3 spans 17 residues. In germline, CDR1 is SGDLS, CDR2 YYNGEE. V was clipped by 4 bases and J by 2 bases; unmatched bases: 4. The CDR3 bases are TGTGCCAGCAGCTCGGGACTAGCGGGGGTCAACACCGGGGAGCTGTTTTTT. Its protein product is CASSSGLAGVNTGELFF. The full variable domain, its missing parts supplied by reference TRBV9 and TRBJ2-2, is DSGVTQTPKHLITATGQRVTLRCSPRSGDLSVYWYQQSLDQGLQFLIQYYNGEERAKGNILERFSAQQFPDLHSELNLSSLELGDSALYFCASSSGLAGVNTGELFFGEGSRLTVL.

This clonotype was found many times. V usage is TRBV4-1 and J usage is TRBJ2-7; 8 positions match TRBD1. Germline assignment: CDR1 MGHRA and CDR2 YSYEKL. Germline trimming cut 2 bases from V and 3 bases from J; bases unmatched to any gene: 9. This CDR3 has 16 residues. The CDR3 sequence is CASSQTRTGYLYEQYF. In DNA form, the CDR3 reads TGCGCCAGCAGCCAAACCCGGACAGGGTATCTCTACGAGCAGTACTTC.

This clonotype was counted many times. The V and J genes are TRBV12-3 or TRBV12-4 and TRBJ1-6; D might be TRBD1 (5 bases). This CDR3 comprises 14 residues. Trimming took 10 bases from V and 7 from J, leaving 17 bases between them. This CDR3 is CATRDGGTNSPLHF. Written as DNA, the CDR3 is TGTGCCACCAGGGATGGGGGTACGAATTCACCCCTCCACTTT.

This clonotype was counted many times. The genes are TRBV11-2 and TRBJ2-4, with a weak D call TRBD1 (5 bases). Trimming pared 1 base from V and 4 bases from J, leaving 8 bases between. Looked up from germline, CDR1 is SGHAT and CDR2 is FQNNGV. The CDR3 totals 14 residues. CDR3: CASSLAGAKNIQYF. DNA of the CDR3: TGTGCCAGCAGCTTAGCTGGGGCAAAAAACATTCAGTACTTC.

In this sample, this clonotype turned up a few times. J is TRBJ2-1 and V is TRBV24-1, with D maybe TRBD2 (5 bases). The germline V gene has CDR1 KGHDR and CDR2 SFDVKD. Deletions cut 2 bases from V and 2 bases from J, with 12 bases between. The CDR3 extends over 16 amino acids. CDR3 coding DNA: TGTGCCACCAGTGATTGGAGTAGCGCCGCCTACAATGAGCAGTTCTTC. Protein: CATSDWSSAAYNEQFF.

On this clonotype itself: At one end the junction does not follow the germline gene, possibly because of a read error. V and J are TRBV7-3 and TRBJ2-3, with TRBD1 identical over 7 bases. Germline V gene data show CDR1 as SGHTA and CDR2 as FQGTGA. The CDR3 extends over 14 amino acids. CDR3 loop: CVSSPEGAADTRYF. As DNA, the CDR3 is TGTGTCAGCAGCCCAGAGGGGGCAGCAGATACGCGGTATTTT.

This clonotype was observed many times. The rearrangement links TRBV20-1 to TRBJ2-7; a weak D match, TRBD1 (6 bases). Looked up from germline, CDR1 is DFQATT and CDR2 is SNEGSKA (reference sequence). This CDR3 comprises 15 residues. V was trimmed by 0 bases and J by 0 bases, leaving 12 bases between them. CDR3 DNA sequence: TGCAGTGCTAGAGATCGGCAGGGGCCCTCCTACGAGCAGTACTTC. Translation: CSARDRQGPSYEQYF.

This clonotype has a count of ten or more. The J gene is TRBJ2-7, the V gene TRBV4-3, with D possibly TRBD2 on 6 matching bases. Germline V CDR1 and CDR2: LGHNA, YSLEER. Deletions cut 1 base from V and 6 bases from J, with 16 bases between. This CDR3 contains 15 residues. The CDR3 bases are TGCGCCAGCAGCCAAGGACGCGGGATCCCGGTCGAGCAGTACTTC. Translation gives CASSQGRGIPVEQYF.

This clonotype was detected ten times or more. This sequence joins TRBV7-2 and TRBJ1-5, with D uncertain. This CDR3 spans 15 amino acids. Between the trimmed V and J ends, which lost 5 bases and 6 bases, there was a span of 17 bases. CDR1 is SGHTA and CDR2 is FQGNSA in the germline V gene. The CDR3 coding sequence is TGTGCCAGCAGCCCGGTGGGAGGGTTGGTTCAGCCCCAGCATTTT. Amino acids: CASSPVGGLVQPQHF.

This clonotype was detected many times. The V call is TRBV24-1, the J call TRBJ2-3; 12 positions agree with TRBD2. The germline CDR1 and CDR2 sequences are KGHDR and SFDVKD. There are 16 residues in the CDR3. The trim removed 8 bases at V and 2 bases at J, leaving 7 bases unmatched. The CDR3, as DNA: TGTGCCACCACTGGGACTAGCGGGCCGGCCACAGATACGCAGTATTTT. This codes for CATTGTSGPATDTQYF.

This clonotype was picked up many times. The chain joins TRBV4-3 to TRBJ2-5, with 8 bases identical to TRBD2. Germline-derived CDR1 and CDR2 are LGHNA and YSLEER. Unmatched junction bases numbered 4, after V lost 0 bases and J lost 4 bases. CDR3 length: 15 amino acids. In nucleotides, the CDR3 is TGCGCCAGCAGCCAAGAGGGCCTAGCGGGAGAGACCCAGTACTTC. Amino acid sequence: CASSQEGLAGETQYF.

The chain links TRBV20-1 to TRBJ1-2, with 10 bases lining up with TRBD1. V was clipped by 6 bases and J by 5 bases; unmatched bases: 12. Germline V gene sequence: CDR1 DFQATT, CDR2 SNEGSKA (reference sequence). This CDR3 has 15 residues. CDR3 sequence reads: CSAPRDRGGLYGYTF. CDR3 DNA: TGCAGTGCGCCCAGGGACAGGGGAGGGCTATATGGCTACACCTTC.

Comment on this clonotype: A much larger clone differs from this one at a single base, so this may be a read error. Given the absence of the conserved phenylalanine or tryptophan at the CDR3 end, a read error is likely. The chain is built from TRBV7-9 and TRBJ2-5; the D is unclear. From germline, CDR1 is SEHNR and CDR2 FQNEAQ (reference sequence). V dropped 3 bases and J dropped 3 bases, with 11 bases sitting between them. The CDR3 length is 14 residues. The CDR3 DNA reads as TGTGCCAGCAGCTTGGATGAACGGAAAGAGACCCAGTACCTC. As protein: CASSLDERKETQYL.

Note on this clonotype: One base away lies a much larger clone, so this may be a sequencing read error. The CDR3 ends on some other residue instead of the conserved phenylalanine or tryptophan, so this is likely a read error. CDR3 nucleotide sequence: TGTGCCAGCAGCCAGATGATGCAAGCTTTCCTT. Protein sequence: CASSQMMQAFL. V usage is TRBV4-2 and J usage is TRBJ1-1; D remains ambiguous. The CDR3 spans 11 residues. Germline CDR1 is LGHNA and CDR2 is YNFKEQ. V lost 3 bases to trimming and J lost 9 bases, with 8 bases between them.

This clonotype was detected many times. This chain joins TRBV30 and TRBJ2-1; D remains unclear. CDR3 size: 12 residues. Germline CDR1 reads GTSNPN; CDR2 reads SVGIG (reference sequence). The V gene lost 0 bases and the J gene lost 8 bases, with 8 bases spanning the gap. The CDR3, as DNA: TGTGCCTGGAGTGTATCGTCCGATGAGCAGTTCTTC. This sequence encodes CAWSVSSDEQFF. Looking up the rest from reference TRBV30 and TRBJ2-1 gives the full variable domain: SQTIHQWPATLVQPVGSPLSLECTVEGTSNPNLYWYRQAAGRGLQLLFYSVGIGQISSEVPQNLSASRPQDRQFILSSKKLLLSDSGFYLCAWSVSSDEQFFGPGTRLTVL.

To note about this clonotype: Germline and junction disagree at one end, which may indicate a read error. The chain is built from TRBV7-6 and TRBJ2-3; TRBD2 matches at 11 bases. Germline CDR1 and CDR2: SGHVS and FNYEAQ. The CDR3 is 17 amino acids. CDR3 region: CASSSRPGLAATDTQYF. The CDR3 DNA reads as TGTGCCAGCAGCTCACGACCGGGACTAGCGGCCACAGACACGCAGTATTTT.

The V call is TRBV6-6, the J call TRBJ1-5; maybe TRBD1 (6 bases). CDR3 size: 15 residues. Germline CDR1 MNHNY, CDR2 SVGAGI (reference sequence). With 7 bases removed from V and 3 bases from J, the gap between germline ends came to 16 bases. CDR3 loop: CASTGATANNQPQHF. CDR3 DNA sequence: TGTGCCAGCACAGGGGCCACCGCCAACAATCAGCCCCAGCATTTT.

This clonotype was seen at least ten times. V and J are TRBV12-3 or TRBV12-4 and TRBJ2-3, with 9 nucleotides matching TRBD2. V shed 7 bases, J shed 2 bases, and the junction held 4 bases outside the gene matches. This CDR3 is 14 amino acids long. The CDR3 DNA is TGTGCCAGCATCCTAGCGGGAACCACAGATACGCAGTATTTT. Protein sequence: CASILAGTTDTQYF.